Presented here are 10 T cell receptor beta chains from one specimen sequenced in a study of breast tumors, draining lymph nodes, adjacent tissues. TCRdb processed the multiplex PCR reads anew with MiXCR; each CDR3 protein has one entry. The sample lists around 230,000 distinct CDR3 sequences; about 30% were seen once. Samples came from axillary lymph nodes draining the breast cancer. Sequences were obtained from axillary lymph node tissue. Receptors were obtained from a female donor with breast cancer. Some clones in this sample may be carry-over from other donors' samples.

This clonotype was detected a few times. The chain couples TRBV28 to TRBJ1-2, with D hard to call. The CDR3 loop spans 12 amino acids. Deletions cut 3 bases from V and 4 bases from J, with 6 bases between. The germline V gene has CDR1 MDHEN and CDR2 SYDVKM. DNA for the CDR3: TGTGCCAGCAGTTTGCGTATCTATGGCTACACCTTC. Amino acids: CASSLRIYGYTF.

This chain joins TRBV11-2 and TRBJ1-1; tentatively, D is TRBD1 (6 bases). This CDR3 is built from 14 residues. Trimming took off 5 bases at V and 4 bases at J, with 14 bases between the two ends. Germline loops: CDR1 SGHAT, CDR2 FQNNGV. Written as DNA, the CDR3 is TGTGCCAGCAGCCTGTGGACAGCGGGCACTGAAGCTTTCTTT. Its protein product is CASSLWTAGTEAFF.

This clonotype was observed at least ten times. The V and J genes are TRBV2 and TRBJ2-7, with D perhaps matching TRBD1 or TRBD2 (5 bases each). The CDR3 extends over 14 amino acids. Per germline, CDR1 SNHLY and CDR2 FYNNEI. Trimming stripped 7 bases from V and 3 bases from J, with 16 bases between. The CDR3 bases are TGTGCCAGCACCCCCCGGGACGGACTCTACGAGCAGTACTTC. This sequence encodes CASTPRDGLYEQYF.

CDR3 in amino acids: CSASKQIEAFF. The CDR3 DNA reads as TGCAGTGCTAGTAAACAGATTGAAGCTTTCTTT. This sequence joins TRBV20-1 and TRBJ1-1; no reliable D call. This CDR3 has 11 residues. Trimming left V 3 bases short and J 7 bases short, with 9 bases between. CDR1 is DFQATT, CDR2 SNEGSKA, per germline (reference sequence).

This clonotype was counted ten times or more. This rearrangement joins TRBV6-5 to TRBJ2-2; 11 bases line up with TRBD2. Trimming took 0 bases from V and 5 from J; bases not matched to a gene: 8. Germline values: CDR1 MNHEY, CDR2 SVGAGI. The CDR3 spans 18 residues. The CDR3: CASSYSISSGRFTGELFF. As DNA, the CDR3 is TGTGCCAGCAGTTACTCGATTTCTAGCGGGAGGTTTACCGGGGAGCTGTTTTTT.

The table lists this clonotype with many counts. This chain links TRBV19 with TRBJ2-1, with 12 nucleotides matching TRBD2. Germline V gives CDR1 LNHDA, CDR2 SQIVND (reference sequence). The V gene end was trimmed by 9 bases and the J gene end by 6 bases; junction bases not matched to a gene: 3. CDR3 length: 13 residues. The CDR3 DNA is TGTGCCAGCTCTAGCGGGAGGGCCAATGAGCAGTTCTTC. Amino acids: CASSSGRANEQFF.

This clonotype came up many times. The chain employs TRBV6-5 and TRBJ2-3, with D perhaps given as TRBD1 or TRBD2 (5 bases each). The germline V and J ends were trimmed by 6 bases and 2 bases, with 15 bases remaining between them. In germline, CDR1 is MNHEY, CDR2 SVGAGI. The CDR3 has 15 residues. CDR3 coding DNA: TGTGCCAGCAGGTGGGGACGGTTGAACACAGATACGCAGTATTTT. It yields the protein CASRWGRLNTDTQYF.

As regards this clonotype: The DNA is left out, because the CDR3 cannot be placed on it with certainty; the CDR3 is given as TCRdb lists it. The chain carries TRBV20-1 and TRBJ1-3. Germline loops: CDR1 DFQATT, CDR2 SNEGSKA (reference sequence). With termini counted, the CDR3 has 20 amino acids. The CDR3 reads CSATDMDRAYEQYFGNTIYF.

The V call is TRBV15, the J call TRBJ2-1, with 14 bases lining up with TRBD2. The CDR3 covers 15 residues. Trimming removed 6 bases from V and 7 bases from J; junction bases left unmatched: 5. Germline V gives CDR1 LNHNV, CDR2 YYDKDF (reference sequence). The CDR3 here is CATSSRLAGGNEQFF. The CDR3 DNA reads as TGTGCCACCAGTAGCCGACTAGCGGGAGGGAATGAGCAGTTCTTC.

On this clonotype: One base away lies a much larger clone, so this may be a sequencing read error. The chain carries TRBV6-1 and TRBJ1-6; possibly TRBD1 for D (6 bases). This CDR3 has 15 residues. V lost 5 bases, J lost 9 bases, and 17 bases lay in between. CDR1 and CDR2 from the germline V gene are MNHNS and SASEGT. DNA of the CDR3: TGTGCCAGCAGTCACGACCTTACAGGGCGTTCACCCCTCCACTTT. It is translated as CASSHDLTGRSPLHF.